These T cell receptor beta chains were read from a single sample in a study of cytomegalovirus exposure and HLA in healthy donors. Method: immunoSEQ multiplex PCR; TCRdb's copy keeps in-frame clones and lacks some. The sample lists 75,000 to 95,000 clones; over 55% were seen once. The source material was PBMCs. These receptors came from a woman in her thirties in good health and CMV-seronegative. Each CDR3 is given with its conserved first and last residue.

CDR3aa: CASSFIPRSEKLFF; len: 14; v_gene: TRBV27; j_gene: TRBJ1-4
CDR3aa: CASMGTGGGQPQHF; len: 14; v_gene: TRBV19; j_gene: TRBJ1-5
CDR3aa: CASSQGQNKEGYTF; len: 14; v_gene: TRBV9; j_gene: TRBJ1-2
CDR3aa: CASSFGGGTDTQYF; len: 14; v_gene: TRBV7-3; j_gene: TRBJ2-3
CDR3aa: CASSQDWPSTDTQYF; len: 15; v_gene: TRBV4-1; j_gene: TRBJ2-3
CDR3aa: CTSSRRAGVPQETQYF; len: 16; v_gene: TRBV1; j_gene: TRBJ2-5
CDR3aa: CASSPLSGRPSSYNEQFF; len: 18; v_gene: TRBV18; j_gene: TRBJ2-1
CDR3aa: CASSYNEKLFF; len: 11; v_gene: TRBV19; j_gene: TRBJ1-4
CDR3aa: CASSLGRRGNTIYF; len: 14; v_gene: TRBV7-8; j_gene: TRBJ1-3
CDR3aa: CASSYRPTDQPQHF; len: 14; v_gene: TRBV5-6; j_gene: TRBJ1-5
CDR3aa: CASTQEAIGKNIQYF; len: 15; v_gene: TRBV2; j_gene: TRBJ2-4
CDR3aa: CATSRGTSGGRPYTQYF; len: 17; v_gene: TRBV15; j_gene: TRBJ2-3
CDR3aa: CASSPSVRGTEAFF; len: 14; v_gene: TRBV18; j_gene: TRBJ1-1
CDR3aa: CASKRLNTEAFF; len: 12; v_gene: TRBV28; j_gene: TRBJ1-1
CDR3aa: CVSRTGTRQTQYF; len: 13; v_gene: TRBV6-5; j_gene: TRBJ2-5
CDR3aa: CASNHPLAGGAYNEQFF; len: 17; v_gene: TRBV4-2; j_gene: TRBJ2-1
CDR3aa: CASRPGRQGNSSPLHF; len: 16; v_gene: TRBV11-2; j_gene: TRBJ1-6
CDR3aa: CASSLTRDTEAFF; len: 13; v_gene: TRBV7-3; j_gene: TRBJ1-1
CDR3aa: CASSEVEGRYGYTF; len: 14; v_gene: TRBV2; j_gene: TRBJ1-2
CDR3aa: CASSPGLAGTNEQFF; len: 15; v_gene: TRBV5-1; j_gene: TRBJ2-1
CDR3aa: CASSLGTGGMRETQYF; len: 16; v_gene: TRBV7-8; j_gene: TRBJ2-5
CDR3aa: CASSPHSGVATDTQYF; len: 16; v_gene: TRBV7-3; j_gene: TRBJ2-3
CDR3aa: CASSRGLYNEQFF; len: 13; v_gene: TRBV19; j_gene: TRBJ2-1
CDR3aa: CASSSGQGTLREQFF; len: 15; v_gene: TRBV6-5; j_gene: TRBJ2-1
CDR3aa: CASSTRGTYEQYF; len: 13; v_gene: TRBV25-1; j_gene: TRBJ2-7
CDR3aa: CASSENGDQPQHF; len: 13; v_gene: TRBV19; j_gene: TRBJ1-5
CDR3aa: CASSIFGRVDGYTF; len: 14; v_gene: TRBV19; j_gene: TRBJ1-2
CDR3aa: CASGPGTFGTDTQYF; len: 15; v_gene: TRBV27; j_gene: TRBJ2-3
CDR3aa: CASSSGTGWNTEAFF; len: 15; v_gene: TRBV7-8; j_gene: TRBJ1-1
CDR3aa: CSALWEGYTF; len: 10; v_gene: TRBV29-1; j_gene: TRBJ1-2